Listed here are 27 T cell receptor beta chains from one sample, sequenced in a study of OX40 agonist ivuxolimab in advanced cancers. TCRdb's table, derived via immunoSEQ multiplex PCR, lists solely in-frame clones and lacks some. The sample contains roughly 71,000 clones, approximately 90% of which appear only once. This sample comprised CD4+ or CD8+ T cells sorted from blood, obtained in a trial of the OX40 agonist ivuxolimab. These receptors came from an adult with an advanced solid tumor such as melanoma, head and neck, liver or kidney cancer.

The V and J genes are TRBV11-3 and TRBJ2-5, with D uncertain. V was pared by 5 bases and J by 5 bases, with 12 bases between. This CDR3 spans 13 amino acids. Germline loops: CDR1 SGHNT, CDR2 YENEEA. The CDR3 DNA sequence: TGTGCCAGCAGCCTACATGGTGCGGAGACCCAGTACTTC. Amino acids: CASSLHGAETQYF.

This clone was observed a single time. This chain connects TRBV18 to TRBJ1-2; D is unresolved. Germline loops: CDR1 KGHSH, CDR2 LQKENI. Trimming cost V 1 base and J 8 bases, with 8 bases left between them. The CDR3 sequence is 12 residues long. The CDR3 coding sequence is TGTGCCAGCTCACCACAACGGGAGGGCTACACCTTC. It specifies CASSPQREGYTF.

The V call is TRBV15, the J call TRBJ1-4; D not resolved. V was cut by 8 bases and J by 2 bases, with 6 bases left in between. The CDR3 loop spans 12 amino acids. CDR1 is LNHNV, CDR2 YYDKDF, per germline (reference sequence). The CDR3 DNA reads as TGTGCCACCCGGGTTACTAATGAAAAACTGTTTTTT. Amino acids: CATRVTNEKLFF.

V is TRBV5-8 and J is TRBJ2-7; 11 nucleotides match TRBD1. The CDR3 spans 16 residues. Unmatched junction bases numbered 3, after V lost 1 base and J lost 0 bases. Germline values: CDR1 SGHTS, CDR2 YDEGEE. CDR3 DNA sequence: TGTGCCAGCAGCTTGTTAGGGACAGGGGGCTCCTACGAGCAGTACTTC. This codes for CASSLLGTGGSYEQYF.

This clone was detected only a few times. Here the CDR3 DNA reads TGCGCCAGCAGCTTGGATCTGGGGATGGGACTTGAAGCTTTCTTT. This codes for CASSLDLGMGLEAFF. The gene calls are TRBV5-1 and TRBJ1-1; possible D gene TRBD1, 5 bases. V was trimmed by 0 bases and J by 7 bases, leaving 16 bases between them. In germline, CDR1 is SGHRS, CDR2 YFSETQ. The CDR3 spans 15 residues.

The chain employs TRBV9 and TRBJ2-1; D possibly corresponds to TRBD1 (6 bases). The V end was cut by 0 bases, the J end by 1 base, with 8 bases between. The CDR3 extends over 15 amino acids. Germline V lookup: CDR1 SGDLS, CDR2 YYNGEE. The CDR3 nucleotides are TGTGCCAGCAGCGTAGCCGGGACATCCTACAATGAGCAGTTCTTC. Amino acids: CASSVAGTSYNEQFF.

This chain connects TRBV4-1 to TRBJ1-2; TRBD1 matches 7 bases. V was clipped by 3 bases and J by 5 bases; unmatched bases: 6. The CDR3 totals 14 residues. Per the germline V gene, CDR1 is MGHRA and CDR2 is YSYEKL. The CDR3 reads CASSQGQGGYGYTF. For the CDR3, the DNA is TGCGCCAGCAGCCAGGGCCAGGGGGGTTATGGCTACACCTTC.

V is TRBV11-2 and J is TRBJ2-2; D might be TRBD2 (6 bases). The CDR3 has 16 amino acids. Per the germline V gene, CDR1 is SGHAT and CDR2 is FQNNGV. V was trimmed by 0 bases and J by 4 bases, leaving 12 bases between them. The CDR3 spells CASSLEGGWSTGELFF. Written as DNA, the CDR3 is TGTGCCAGCAGCTTAGAAGGAGGGTGGAGCACCGGGGAGCTGTTTTTT.

V usage is TRBV11-2 and J usage is TRBJ2-7; D call uncertain. The CDR3 loop spans 13 amino acids. Germline assignment: CDR1 SGHAT and CDR2 FQNNGV. Trimming removed 5 bases from V and 7 bases from J, with 15 bases in between. CDR3: CASSLHLDGEQYF. The CDR3 nucleotides are TGTGCCAGCAGCCTCCACCTGGACGGGGAGCAGTACTTC.

This chain uses TRBV28 with TRBJ2-5, with TRBD1 matching over 9 bases. The CDR3 is 15 residues long. Trimming took 5 bases from V and 6 from J; bases not matched to a gene: 10. Germline CDR1 and CDR2: MDHEN and SYDVKM. CDR3 in amino acids: CASSTPGQGRQTQYF. In DNA form, the CDR3 reads TGTGCCAGCAGTACCCCAGGACAGGGGAGACAGACCCAGTACTTC. Full variable domain (remainder filled in from reference TRBV28 and TRBJ2-5): DVKVTQSSRYLVKRTGEKVFLECVQDMDHENMFWYRQDPGLGLRLIYFSYDVKMKEKGDIPEGYSVSREKKERFSLILESASTNQTSMYLCASSTPGQGRQTQYFGPGTRLLVL.

The V gene is TRBV9, the J gene TRBJ2-6; 7 bases are shared with TRBD2. Trimming cost V 0 bases and J 1 base; bases outside gene matches: 7. Germline CDR1 and CDR2: SGDLS and YYNGEE. CDR3 length equals 18 residues. The chain's CDR3 is CASSVGTGGWSGANVLTF. CDR3 nucleotide sequence: TGTGCCAGCAGCGTAGGGACGGGAGGATGGTCTGGGGCCAACGTCCTGACTTTC. The full variable domain, its missing parts supplied by reference TRBV9 and TRBJ2-6, is DSGVTQTPKHLITATGQRVTLRCSPRSGDLSVYWYQQSLDQGLQFLIQYYNGEERAKGNILERFSAQQFPDLHSELNLSSLELGDSALYFCASSVGTGGWSGANVLTFGAGSRLTVL.

The genes are TRBV28 and TRBJ1-1, with TRBD1 matching over 11 bases. The CDR3 has 14 residues. Losses at the gene ends were 5 bases for V and 4 bases for J; bases not matched to a gene: 3. The germline V gene has CDR1 MDHEN and CDR2 SYDVKM. DNA of the CDR3: TGTGCCAGCAGTCCAGGGACAGGGGGCACTGAAGCTTTCTTT. This translates into CASSPGTGGTEAFF.

This clone was detected a few times. This rearrangement joins TRBV11-3 to TRBJ1-1, with D possibly matching TRBD1 (5 bases). Germline V gives CDR1 SGHNT, CDR2 YENEEA. This CDR3 spans 13 amino acids. In DNA form, the CDR3 reads TGTGCTTCGTCGGGGACCGGGTCCACTGAAGCTTTCTTT. This encodes CASSGTGSTEAFF. The variable domain in full, completed from reference TRBV11-3 and TRBJ1-1, reads EAGVVQSPRYKIIEKKQPVAFWCNPISGHNTLYWYLQNLGQGPELLIRYENEEAVDDSQLPKDRFSAERLKGVDSTLKIQPAELGDSAVYLCASSGTGSTEAFFGQGTRLTVV.

This chain links TRBV5-6 with TRBJ1-2, with D maybe TRBD1 (6 bases). This CDR3 has 14 amino acids. Germline lookup yields CDR1 SGHDT and CDR2 YYEEEE. V lost 8 bases and J lost 4, with 18 bases in between. CDR3 in amino acids: CASFPQGWGYGYTF. The CDR3 bases are TGTGCCAGTTTCCCCCAGGGGTGGGGCTATGGCTACACCTTC.

About this clone: The same CDR3 arises from other DNA sequences in this sample as well. V is TRBV7-3 and J is TRBJ2-7; 7 bases map to TRBD1. This CDR3 contains 13 residues. From germline, CDR1 is SGHTA and CDR2 FQGTGA. V shed 1 base, J shed 3 bases, and the junction held 0 bases outside the gene matches. CDR3 sequence reads: CASSLNRGYEQYF. The CDR3 DNA reads as TGTGCCAGCAGCTTAAACAGGGGCTACGAGCAGTACTTC.

This clone is a singleton in its sample. The chain employs TRBV27 and TRBJ2-1; 8 bases match TRBD2. Germline V lookup: CDR1 MNHEY, CDR2 SMNVEV (reference sequence). With V trimmed by 5 bases and J by 8 bases, 11 bases remained unmatched. This CDR3 has 15 amino acids. CDR3 sequence: CASSQRGTDGDEQFF. CDR3 DNA: TGTGCCAGCAGTCAGCGGGGGACCGACGGGGATGAGCAGTTCTTC.

This chain joins TRBV6-5 and TRBJ2-2, with D perhaps TRBD1 (6 bases). The CDR3 loop spans 13 amino acids. V shed 10 bases and J shed 4 bases, with 13 bases lying between them. Germline lookup yields CDR1 MNHEY and CDR2 SVGAGI. The CDR3: CATYREATGELFF. In nucleotides, the CDR3 is TGTGCCACGTACAGGGAAGCCACCGGGGAGCTGTTTTTT.

This sequence joins TRBV28 and TRBJ1-5, with D hard to call. V was clipped by 6 bases and J by 9 bases, with 9 bases between them. This CDR3 region has 11 residues. Germline V CDR1 and CDR2: MDHEN, SYDVKM. The CDR3 protein is CASSSIGPQHF. Here the CDR3 DNA reads TGTGCCAGCAGCTCTATCGGGCCCCAGCATTTT.

This chain connects TRBV5-1 to TRBJ1-1; 7 nucleotides agree with TRBD1. There are 18 residues in the CDR3. The V gene's germline CDR1 is SGHRS and CDR2 YFSETQ. V was clipped by 0 bases and J by 0 bases; unmatched bases: 11. In DNA, the CDR3 is TGCGCCAGCAGCTTGGGGGTTGAGGGGGCCTCAATGAACACTGAAGCTTTCTTT. Encoded protein: CASSLGVEGASMNTEAFF. Variable domain in full (rest from reference TRBV5-1 and TRBJ1-1): KAGVTQTPRYLIKTRGQQVTLSCSPISGHRSVSWYQQTPGQGLQFLFEYFSETQRNKGNFPGRFSGRQFSNSRSEMNVSTLELGDSALYLCASSLGVEGASMNTEAFFGQGTRLTVV.

The rearrangement joins TRBV18 to TRBJ2-3; 8 bases agree with TRBD1. Per the germline V gene, CDR1 is KGHSH and CDR2 is LQKENI. V lost 3 bases to trimming and J lost 5 bases; unmatched junction nucleotides: 10. The CDR3 covers 16 residues. CDR3 nucleotides: TGTGCCAGCTCACCCACGACAGGGGTCATTGGAGATACGCAGTATTTT. Protein sequence: CASSPTTGVIGDTQYF.

The gene calls are TRBV5-6 and TRBJ1-1; TRBD1 is a possible D gene (6 bases). With 0 bases removed from V and 6 bases from J, the gap between germline ends came to 9 bases. The germline CDR1 and CDR2 sequences are SGHDT and YYEEEE. The CDR3 contains 13 residues. DNA of the CDR3: TGTGCCAGCAGCTTGGGCAGGGGCCCTGAAGCTTTCTTT. Protein sequence: CASSLGRGPEAFF.

Here the CDR3 reads CASSLRQLSNQPQHF. CDR3 DNA: TGTGCCAGCAGCTTGCGGCAGCTAAGCAATCAGCCCCAGCATTTT. J is TRBJ1-5 and V is TRBV5-6; D is undetermined. V lost 1 base and J 1 base, leaving 9 bases between the germline ends. Germline assignment: CDR1 SGHDT and CDR2 YYEEEE. The CDR3 has 15 amino acids.

The chain couples TRBV5-1 to TRBJ1-4; perhaps TRBD1 as D (5 bases). CDR3 length equals 15 residues. V was cut by 3 bases and J by 5 bases, with 14 bases left in between. Germline V gene data show CDR1 as SGHRS and CDR2 as YFSETQ. The CDR3 loop is CASSSRQTPNEKLFF. For the CDR3, the DNA is TGCGCCAGCAGCTCCCGACAGACCCCGAATGAAAAACTGTTTTTT.

The V call is TRBV7-9, the J call TRBJ1-1; D possibly corresponds to TRBD1 (5 bases). This CDR3 is built from 13 residues. The V end was cut by 4 bases, the J end by 5 bases, with 11 bases between. Germline loops: CDR1 SEHNR, CDR2 FQNEAQ (reference sequence). CDR3 DNA: TGTGCCAGCAGCTCGACAGAGGGGACTGAAGCTTTCTTT. Its protein product is CASSSTEGTEAFF.

The CDR3 DNA reads as TGTGCCAGCAGCTTTAACAGGGACAATGAGCAGTTCTTC. Residues: CASSFNRDNEQFF. The chain is built from TRBV7-2 and TRBJ2-1; D perhaps matches TRBD1 (6 bases). The CDR3 length is 13 residues. From germline, CDR1 is SGHTA and CDR2 FQGNSA. The V and J ends lost 3 bases and 5 bases respectively, with 8 bases between them.

The chain employs TRBV5-6 and TRBJ1-6; D is ambiguous. With 3 bases removed from V and 6 bases from J, the gap between germline ends came to 7 bases. CDR3 length: 13 residues. Germline V gene data show CDR1 as SGHDT and CDR2 as YYEEEE. The CDR3 loop reads CASSYKGNSPLHF. CDR3 DNA sequence: TGTGCCAGCAGCTACAAGGGTAATTCACCCCTCCACTTT.

The V and J genes are TRBV5-6 and TRBJ1-6; D is possibly TRBD1 (6 bases). Trimming removed 1 base from V and 5 bases from J, with 10 bases in between. This CDR3 region has 15 residues. CDR1 and CDR2 (germline): SGHDT, YYEEEE. The CDR3 loop is CASSLLNRDNSPLHF. The CDR3 coding sequence is TGTGCCAGCAGCTTGCTTAACAGGGATAATTCACCCCTCCACTTT.